The 32 T cell receptor beta chains reported below all come from one sample, sequenced in a study of T cell responses to AZD1222 COVID-19 vaccine. Libraries were prepared by immunoSEQ multiplex PCR; TCRdb keeps only in-frame clonotypes and omits some of them. The sample has about 27,000 clones, 92% seen once. The source material was peripheral blood, sampled 28 days after the second AZD1222 dose. The receptors originated from an adult who received the AZD1222 COVID-19 vaccine.

The rearrangement uses TRBV7-2 and TRBJ1-3; no clear D gene. V lost 3 bases and J 4 bases, leaving 10 bases between the germline ends. The CDR3 is made up of 14 amino acids. Germline-derived CDR1 and CDR2 are SGHTA and FQGNSA. CDR3 DNA sequence: TGTGCCAGCAGCTTGGGCTTTGGCGGAAACACCATATATTTT. Translating gives CASSLGFGGNTIYF. Filled out from reference TRBV7-2 and TRBJ1-3, the complete variable domain reads GAGVSQSPSNKVTEKGKDVELRCDPISGHTALYWYRQSLGQGLEFLIYFQGNSAPDKSGLPSDRFSAERTGGSVSTLTIQRTQQEDSAVYLCASSLGFGGNTIYFGEGSWLTVV.

V is TRBV30 and J is TRBJ1-5; TRBD1 might be the D (5 bases). The germline V and J ends were trimmed by 1 base and 5 bases, with 9 bases remaining between them. Germline CDR1 is GTSNPN and CDR2 is SVGIG (reference sequence). CDR3 length equals 13 residues. The CDR3 region has the DNA TGTGCCTGGAGTGCCGCGGGGGATCAGCCCCAGCATTTT. Translating it yields CAWSAAGDQPQHF. Combining the CDR3 with reference TRBV30 and TRBJ1-5 gives the whole variable domain SQTIHQWPATLVQPVGSPLSLECTVEGTSNPNLYWYRQAAGRGLQLLFYSVGIGQISSEVPQNLSASRPQDRQFILSSKKLLLSDSGFYLCAWSAAGDQPQHFGDGTRLSIL.

The CDR3 DNA reads TGTGCCAGCAGGGCAACCAGGGGGCAGGGCGGGGAGCTGTTTTTT. Translated: CASRATRGQGGELFF. The chain combines TRBV6-5 with TRBJ2-2; 8 bases align to TRBD1. CDR3 length: 15 residues. CDR1 MNHEY and CDR2 SVGAGI come from the germline V gene. V lost 6 bases to trimming and J lost 7 bases; unmatched junction nucleotides: 10.

The rearrangement links TRBV19 to TRBJ2-2, with 11 bases lining up with TRBD1. V trimming: 3 bases; J trimming: 4 bases; junction bases outside the gene matches: 1. This CDR3 contains 15 residues. CDR1 and CDR2 (germline): LNHDA, SQIVND (reference sequence). CDR3 DNA sequence: TGTGCCAGTAGTATCGGGACAGGGGGCACCGGGGAGCTGTTTTTT. Its protein product is CASSIGTGGTGELFF.

The chain employs TRBV28 and TRBJ2-7; 11 bases are a match to TRBD1. The CDR3 has 15 residues. Losses at the gene ends were 6 bases for V and 7 bases for J; bases not matched to a gene: 11. The V gene's germline CDR1 is MDHEN and CDR2 SYDVKM. The CDR3 nucleotides are TGTGCCAGCAGCCTCCGTCCGGACAGGGGGCGTGAGCAGTACTTC. This encodes CASSLRPDRGREQYF.

The chain couples TRBV30 to TRBJ2-3; TRBD2 matches at 13 bases. This CDR3 contains 20 residues. V lost 0 bases, J lost 4 bases, and 16 bases stayed unmatched. The V gene's germline CDR1 is GTSNPN and CDR2 SVGIG (reference sequence). The CDR3 nucleotides are TGTGCCTGGAGTGTGGGTAGGACTAGCGGGGGTTGGGGTGGCGCAGATACGCAGTATTTT. Translating gives CAWSVGRTSGGWGGADTQYF.

J is TRBJ2-7 and V is TRBV24-1, with D unclear. The CDR3 is 13 amino acids. Germline V gene data show CDR1 as KGHDR and CDR2 as SFDVKD. V was pared by 5 bases and J by 0 bases, with 7 bases between. CDR3: CATSARSSYEQYF. CDR3 sequence (DNA): TGTGCCACCAGTGCCAGGAGCTCCTACGAGCAGTACTTC.

The V gene is TRBV10-3, the J gene TRBJ2-3; 9 bases match TRBD1. The CDR3 loop spans 12 amino acids. Germline CDR1 is ENHRY and CDR2 is SYGVKD. J gave up 10 bases and V 7 bases, and 6 bases lay outside the gene matches. Here the CDR3 reads CAITDRGFSQYF. In nucleotides, the CDR3 is TGTGCCATCACTGACAGGGGGTTTTCGCAGTATTTT.

The chain employs TRBV11-1 and TRBJ2-5; the match to TRBD1 covers 7 bases. The CDR3 totals 14 residues. Germline V CDR1 and CDR2: SGHAT, FQDESV (reference sequence). The V and J ends lost 5 bases and 5 bases, in that order; junction bases with no gene match: 8. The CDR3 loop reads CASSHRQGKETQYF. In DNA form, the CDR3 reads TGTGCCAGCAGCCATCGACAGGGCAAGGAGACCCAGTACTTC.

This rearrangement joins TRBV30 to TRBJ1-5; D is perhaps TRBD1 (5 bases). With 2 bases removed from V and 5 bases from J, the gap between germline ends came to 10 bases. Germline V CDR1 and CDR2: GTSNPN, SVGIG (reference sequence). The CDR3 is 13 amino acids. CDR3 nucleotides: TGTGCCTGGAGTAGAACAGGAGATCAGCCCCAGCATTTT. Translating gives CAWSRTGDQPQHF.

The J gene is TRBJ2-3, the V gene TRBV2; TRBD2 aligns across 14 bases. V lost 7 bases, J lost 5 bases, and 5 bases stayed unmatched. CDR3 size: 15 residues. Germline-derived CDR1 and CDR2 are SNHLY and FYNNEI. The CDR3 sequence is CASNFGTSGRDTQYF. The CDR3 nucleotides read TGTGCCAGCAATTTCGGGACTAGCGGGAGAGATACGCAGTATTTT.

The rearrangement links TRBV9 to TRBJ2-1; 10 bases are a match to TRBD1. Germline loops: CDR1 SGDLS, CDR2 YYNGEE. The J segment lost 2 bases and the V segment lost 4 bases, leaving 6 bases of the junction unmatched. The CDR3 has 16 amino acids. The CDR3 DNA sequence: TGTGCCAGCAGCATCCAAGGACAGGGGGCCTACAATGAGCAGTTCTTC. Its translation is CASSIQGQGAYNEQFF.

J is TRBJ1-4 and V is TRBV28; D perhaps matches TRBD1 (6 bases). There are 15 residues in the CDR3. Between the trimmed V and J ends, which lost 3 bases and 6 bases, there was a span of 14 bases. Germline V gives CDR1 MDHEN, CDR2 SYDVKM. The CDR3: CASSLLRGAYEKLFF. As DNA, the CDR3 is TGTGCCAGCAGTTTGTTACGGGGGGCTTATGAAAAACTGTTTTTT.

The chain has TRBV7-3 and TRBJ2-6; D is unresolved. Trimming shortened V by 1 base and J by 4 bases, and 11 bases separated the two germline ends. Germline CDR1 is SGHTA and CDR2 is FQGTGA. CDR3 length: 16 residues. The CDR3, as DNA: TGTGCCAGCAGCTTAATGCCGGATCCCGGGGCCAACGTCCTGACTTTC. It is translated as CASSLMPDPGANVLTF.

J is TRBJ2-1 and V is TRBV28; tentative D call: TRBD2 (5 bases). V was clipped by 4 bases and J by 6 bases, with 13 bases between them. The CDR3 runs 14 residues. The V gene's germline CDR1 is MDHEN and CDR2 SYDVKM. The CDR3 bases are TGTGCCAGCAGTTCGGAGGACCGCGTCAATGAGCAGTTCTTC. Amino acid sequence: CASSSEDRVNEQFF.

The rearrangement uses TRBV11-3 and TRBJ2-7, with D perhaps being TRBD1 or TRBD2 (5 bases each). V lost 3 bases and J 3 bases, leaving 15 bases between the germline ends. Germline V gene lookup returns CDR1 SGHNT and CDR2 YENEEA. The CDR3 runs 15 residues. The CDR3: CASSFYSGTVYEQYF. For the CDR3, the DNA is TGTGCCAGCAGCTTCTACTCTGGGACCGTCTACGAGCAGTACTTC.

This chain joins TRBV28 and TRBJ2-2, with D perhaps matching TRBD2 (6 bases). The germline V gene encodes CDR1 MDHEN and CDR2 SYDVKM. The V and J ends lost 6 bases and 6 bases respectively, with 20 bases between them. CDR3 length equals 16 residues. DNA for the CDR3: TGTGCCAGCAGGTCGGGGGAGGCCAGGAGGGCCGGGGAGCTGTTTTTT. It encodes CASRSGEARRAGELFF.

V and J are TRBV2 and TRBJ1-4; the match to TRBD1 covers 7 bases. CDR1 SNHLY and CDR2 FYNNEI come from the germline V gene. The V gene end was trimmed by 6 bases and the J gene end by 2 bases; junction bases not matched to a gene: 6. This CDR3 contains 15 residues. CDR3 nucleotide sequence: TGTGCCAGCAGGCGAACAGGGGTGACTAATGAAAAACTGTTTTTT. It yields the protein CASRRTGVTNEKLFF.

This chain uses TRBV24-1 with TRBJ2-5, with D possibly TRBD1 on 5 matching bases. Looked up from germline, CDR1 is KGHDR and CDR2 is SFDVKD. Trimming cost V 4 bases and J 2 bases, with 13 bases left between them. This CDR3 comprises 15 residues. CDR3 DNA sequence: TGTGCCACCAGTGACTCTCGGACATTTCAAGAGACCCAGTACTTC. It is translated as CATSDSRTFQETQYF.

The chain combines TRBV7-6 with TRBJ2-1; weak D call: TRBD1 (6 bases). This CDR3 has 11 residues. Per germline, CDR1 SGHVS and CDR2 FNYEAQ. Trimming cost V 9 bases and J 10 bases, with 13 bases left between them. The CDR3 coding sequence is TGTGCCAGTCTCGGAACAGGGGAGCAGTTCTTC. Residues: CASLGTGEQFF.

The chain recombines TRBV19 with TRBJ1-2; maybe TRBD1 (5 bases). V lost 5 bases and J 1 base, leaving 11 bases between the germline ends. The germline V gene has CDR1 LNHDA and CDR2 SQIVND (reference sequence). This CDR3 has 14 residues. The CDR3 region is CASSGTGDNYGYTF. The CDR3 DNA sequence: TGTGCCAGTAGTGGAACAGGAGATAACTATGGCTACACCTTC.

The V and J genes are TRBV28 and TRBJ1-2; maybe TRBD1 (5 bases). CDR3 length: 15 residues. Germline CDR1 and CDR2: MDHEN and SYDVKM. V dropped 6 bases and J dropped 10 bases, with 24 bases sitting between them. The CDR3 loop reads CASSKNPWARAFYTF. Here the CDR3 DNA reads TGTGCCAGCAGCAAAAATCCCTGGGCCAGGGCGTTCTACACCTTC.

This clone was recorded a few times. The chain recombines TRBV4-3 with TRBJ1-5; TRBD1 agrees at 7 bases. With V trimmed by 4 bases and J by 3 bases, 9 bases remained unmatched. CDR3 length: 16 amino acids. Germline CDR1 and CDR2: LGHNA and YSLEER. The CDR3 region has the DNA TGCGCCAGCAGCCCCAGGGTAGGGGGCTACAATCAGCCCCAGCATTTT. Residues: CASSPRVGGYNQPQHF.

This clone was seen once. CDR3 amino acids: CASSPLTAGNTIYF. Here the CDR3 DNA reads TGTGCCAGCAGCCCATTGACGGCCGGGAACACCATATATTTT. The chain employs TRBV11-1 and TRBJ1-3; D remains ambiguous. Germline CDR1 reads SGHAT; CDR2 reads FQDESV (reference sequence). V gave up 5 bases and J gave up 7 bases, with 15 bases separating them. This CDR3 spans 14 amino acids.

This clone was detected only once. This sequence joins TRBV11-3 and TRBJ2-1; D not certain. With 5 bases removed from V and 2 bases from J, the gap between germline ends came to 13 bases. The germline gives CDR1 SGHNT, CDR2 YENEEA. The CDR3 totals 15 residues. As DNA, the CDR3 is TGTGCCAGCAGCCCTTTTATCGCGCCCTACAATGAGCAGTTCTTC. Its protein is CASSPFIAPYNEQFF. Together with reference TRBV11-3 and TRBJ2-1, the CDR3 gives the full variable domain: EAGVVQSPRYKIIEKKQPVAFWCNPISGHNTLYWYLQNLGQGPELLIRYENEEAVDDSQLPKDRFSAERLKGVDSTLKIQPAELGDSAVYLCASSPFIAPYNEQFFGPGTRLTVL.

This clone has more than one count but fewer than ten. The V and J genes are TRBV4-1 and TRBJ1-5; D is uncertain. The germline V gene has CDR1 MGHRA and CDR2 YSYEKL. The V gene lost 0 bases and the J gene lost 2 bases, with 14 bases spanning the gap. This CDR3 has 17 residues. The CDR3 sequence is CASSQERGRVGNQPQHF. The CDR3 DNA sequence: TGCGCCAGCAGCCAAGAACGAGGGAGGGTTGGCAATCAGCCCCAGCATTTT.

The genes are TRBV5-1 and TRBJ2-2, with D perhaps TRBD2 (6 bases). V was shortened by 0 bases and J by 2 bases, with 14 bases between the two germline ends. Looked up from germline, CDR1 is SGHRS and CDR2 is YFSETQ. The CDR3 runs 17 residues. The CDR3 bases are TGCGCCAGCAGCTTGGAACCGGTGGGGACTAACACCGGGGAGCTGTTTTTT. Protein product: CASSLEPVGTNTGELFF. Filled out from reference TRBV5-1 and TRBJ2-2, the complete variable domain reads KAGVTQTPRYLIKTRGQQVTLSCSPISGHRSVSWYQQTPGQGLQFLFEYFSETQRNKGNFPGRFSGRQFSNSRSEMNVSTLELGDSALYLCASSLEPVGTNTGELFFGEGSRLTVL.

The table lists this clone with a count of one. This chain connects TRBV4-2 to TRBJ1-2; no firm D call. CDR3 length equals 15 residues. Per the germline V gene, CDR1 is LGHNA and CDR2 is YNFKEQ. Trimming stripped 1 base from V and 7 bases from J, with 16 bases between. In DNA, the CDR3 is TGTGCCAGCAGCCAAGGATCTGCAGGTGGGGTTGGCTACACCTTC. This encodes CASSQGSAGGVGYTF.

This clone was detected only once. The CDR3 DNA is TGTGCCAGGACAGGGGAAGGCTATGGCTACACCTTC. Its protein product is CARTGEGYGYTF. The V gene is TRBV2, the J gene TRBJ1-2, with 8 bases identical to TRBD1. After removal of 9 bases from V and 4 bases from J, the junction contained 4 bases not matched to a gene. Germline values: CDR1 SNHLY, CDR2 FYNNEI. The CDR3 loop spans 12 amino acids.

The CDR3, as DNA: TGTGCCAGTAGTATCGCAGGGACAACTAATGAAAAACTGTTTTTT. Translation: CASSIAGTTNEKLFF. The chain joins TRBV19 to TRBJ1-4, with D perhaps matching TRBD1 (5 bases). Germline V gene data show CDR1 as LNHDA and CDR2 as SQIVND (reference sequence). Trimming left V 3 bases short and J 0 bases short, with 8 bases between. The CDR3 has 15 residues.

The count of this clone is one. This chain joins TRBV19 and TRBJ1-5; D is possibly TRBD1 (5 bases). Between the trimmed V and J ends, which lost 6 bases and 5 bases, there was a span of 23 bases. The CDR3 runs to 17 residues. Germline lookup yields CDR1 LNHDA and CDR2 SQIVND (reference sequence). CDR3 region: CASRRKGQGMDYQPQHF. For the CDR3, the DNA is TGTGCCAGTAGGAGGAAAGGGCAGGGTATGGATTATCAGCCCCAGCATTTT. Using reference TRBV19 and TRBJ1-5 for the parts outside the CDR3, the full variable domain is DGGITQSPKYLFRKEGQNVTLSCEQNLNHDAMYWYRQDPGQGLRLIYYSQIVNDFQKGDIAEGYSVSREKKESFPLTVTSAQKNPTAFYLCASRRKGQGMDYQPQHFGDGTRLSIL.

Notes on this clone: The same CDR3 is also encoded by other DNA sequences in this sample. The gene calls are TRBV18 and TRBJ1-5, with D unresolved. Germline V gene lookup returns CDR1 KGHSH and CDR2 LQKENI. V lost 3 bases and J lost 0, with 3 bases in between. This CDR3 spans 13 amino acids. The CDR3 DNA is TGTGCCAGCTCACCTAGTAGCAATCAGCCCCAGCATTTT. As protein: CASSPSSNQPQHF.